Each of the 16 T cell receptor beta chains below was sequenced from the same sample in a study of regulatory T cells in long-lasting Graves disease. The time point denotes: persistent/refractory GD, antithyroid drugs over 5 years with positive TRAb. RNA from PBMCs was the source of the TCR library. CDR3 regions were amplified by Arm-PCR using iRepertoire HTBI primers to build TCR beta libraries. Using its own MiXCR run on the multiplex PCR reads, TCRdb lists one record per CDR3 protein. The sample holds around 500,000 distinct CDR3 sequences; more than 20% are singletons and the top ten take over 7.5%. Source: peripheral blood mononuclear cells (PBMCs), taken when the disease was refractory, from a patient treated with antithyroid drugs. The origin of the receptors is a female donor with Graves disease.

This clonotype was seen at least ten times. The chain links TRBV2 to TRBJ1-1; D unclear. CDR3 length equals 12 residues. Between the trimmed V and J ends, which lost 6 bases and 6 bases, there was a span of 11 bases. Per the germline V gene, CDR1 is SNHLY and CDR2 is FYNNEI. CDR3 sequence reads: CASRPHTSEAFF. CDR3 in DNA: TGTGCCAGCAGGCCCCATACGTCTGAAGCTTTCTTT.

This clonotype was picked up many times. V and J are TRBV11-2 and TRBJ2-7, with a tentative D call TRBD2 (6 bases). This CDR3 spans 14 amino acids. Trimming pared 0 bases from V and 2 bases from J, leaving 8 bases between. Looked up from germline, CDR1 is SGHAT and CDR2 is FQNNGV. In DNA form, the CDR3 reads TGTGCCAGCAGCTTAGACGGGAGTCCCTACGAGCAGTACTTC. Encoded protein: CASSLDGSPYEQYF.

This clonotype was recorded once. The J gene is TRBJ1-5, the V gene TRBV6-2 or TRBV6-3; possible D gene TRBD1, 5 bases. Germline V gene data show CDR1 as MNHEY and CDR2 as SVGEGT. V lost 2 bases to trimming and J lost 7 bases, with 21 bases between them. The CDR3 runs to 17 residues. CDR3 DNA sequence: TGTGCCAGCAGTTACACGACGGCGCAGGGACGGCACCAGCCCCAGCATTTT. Translated, it gives CASSYTTAQGRHQPQHF.

V and J are TRBV29-1 and TRBJ2-5; D is uncertain. The CDR3 loop spans 16 amino acids. Germline values: CDR1 SQVTM, CDR2 ANQGSEA. V was pared by 1 base and J by 0 bases, with 15 bases between. The CDR3 is CSVEVTANSYQETQYF. The CDR3 DNA reads TGCAGCGTTGAAGTAACAGCGAATTCGTACCAAGAGACCCAGTACTTC.

V usage is TRBV10-3 and J usage is TRBJ2-1; TRBD2 aligns across 11 bases. The CDR3 is 16 residues long. CDR1 and CDR2 (germline): ENHRY, SYGVKD. Trimming removed 7 bases from V and 3 bases from J; junction bases left unmatched: 8. CDR3 bases: TGTGCCATCAACGTCGGGACTAGCGGAAGCTACAATGAGCAGTTCTTC. The encoded protein is CAINVGTSGSYNEQFF.

This clonotype was observed at least ten times. The V and J genes are TRBV7-2 and TRBJ2-2; tentative D call: TRBD2 (6 bases). Germline V gene sequence: CDR1 SGHTA, CDR2 FQGNSA. Trimming shortened V by 5 bases and J by 5 bases, and 9 bases separated the two germline ends. CDR3 length: 13 amino acids. For the CDR3, the DNA is TGTGCCAGCAGCGGGACTGGGACCGGGGAGCTGTTTTTT. Translation gives CASSGTGTGELFF.

The V gene is TRBV30, the J gene TRBJ1-6; TRBD1 agrees at 10 bases. V lost 3 bases, J lost 10 bases, and 9 bases stayed unmatched. The CDR3 contains 15 residues. CDR1 is GTSNPN and CDR2 is SVGIG in the germline V gene (reference sequence). As DNA, the CDR3 is TGTGCCTGGAGGATCGGGACAGGGGAAGGATCACCCCTCCACTTT. Translating gives CAWRIGTGEGSPLHF.

The chain joins TRBV7-2 to TRBJ2-6; D possibly corresponds to TRBD2 (5 bases). Germline-derived CDR1 and CDR2 are SGHTA and FQGNSA. Trimming removed 4 bases from V and 0 bases from J, with 10 bases in between. The CDR3 runs 16 residues. CDR3 coding DNA: TGTGCCAGCAGCTCAGGACTGCGCTCTGGGGCCAACGTCCTGACTTTC. It is translated as CASSSGLRSGANVLTF.

This clonotype was seen at least ten times. The genes are TRBV5-6 and TRBJ2-7; D unresolved. Looked up from germline, CDR1 is SGHDT and CDR2 is YYEEEE. Between the trimmed V and J ends, which lost 2 bases and 5 bases, there was a span of 5 bases. The CDR3 length is 11 residues. CDR3 DNA sequence: TGTGCCAGCAGCTTTATGGACGAGCAGTACTTC. The encoded protein is CASSFMDEQYF.

The chain uses TRBV3-1 and TRBJ2-1; 7 positions agree with TRBD1. The germline gives CDR1 LGHDT, CDR2 YNNKEL (reference sequence). With V trimmed by 5 bases and J by 4 bases, 8 bases remained unmatched. This CDR3 comprises 15 residues. CDR3 sequence: CASSVDRVIYNEQFF. The CDR3 DNA is TGTGCCAGCAGCGTAGACAGGGTAATTTACAATGAGCAGTTCTTC.

This clonotype came up a few times. The gene calls are TRBV20-1 and TRBJ2-7; D unresolved. This CDR3 has 14 amino acids. V gave up 2 bases and J gave up 3 bases, with 14 bases separating them. Looked up from germline, CDR1 is DFQATT and CDR2 is SNEGSKA (reference sequence). The CDR3 DNA sequence: TGCAGTGCTAGAACACACTATAACCTCTACGAGCAGTACTTC. Protein product: CSARTHYNLYEQYF.

This clonotype was counted ten times or more. The chain joins TRBV6-1 to TRBJ2-2; either TRBD1 or TRBD2 may fit D (6 bases each). The germline V gene has CDR1 MNHNS and CDR2 SASEGT. The length of the CDR3 is 15 residues. V lost 2 bases and J 4 bases, leaving 11 bases between the germline ends. The CDR3 region has the DNA TGTGCCAGCAGTGAACGGGGGCGCGGCACCGGGGAGCTGTTTTTT. Amino acids: CASSERGRGTGELFF.

This clonotype was picked up one time. V usage is TRBV19 and J usage is TRBJ2-2; weak D call: TRBD1 (5 bases). There are 15 residues in the CDR3. V was cut by 3 bases and J by 5 bases, with 13 bases left in between. Germline CDR1 reads LNHDA; CDR2 reads SQIVND (reference sequence). The CDR3 nucleotides read TGTGCCAGTAGTATGGGTACAGGTAAAACCGGGGAGCTGTTTTTT. Protein sequence: CASSMGTGKTGELFF.

This clonotype occurred many times. The V and J genes are TRBV7-2 and TRBJ2-1; D unresolved. The CDR3 has 9 amino acids. Germline assignment: CDR1 SGHTA and CDR2 FQGNSA. V was shortened by 8 bases and J by 8 bases, with 4 bases between the two germline ends. DNA for the CDR3: TGTGCCAGCGGCTATGAGCAGTTCTTC. It translates to CASGYEQFF.

Many counts were recorded for this clonotype. The junction departs from germline at one end; a sequencing error may be responsible. J is TRBJ2-7 and V is TRBV2; 10 nucleotides agree with TRBD2. From germline, CDR1 is SNHLY and CDR2 FYNNEI. This CDR3 has 15 amino acids. The CDR3 DNA reads as TGTGCCAGCACTGAACGGGCTAGCGGGAGATACGAGCAGTACTTC. Residues: CASTERASGRYEQYF.

The chain combines TRBV9 with TRBJ2-1, with D perhaps matching TRBD1 or TRBD2 (5 bases each). The CDR3 has 15 residues. Germline V gene data show CDR1 as SGDLS and CDR2 as YYNGEE. V was cut by 4 bases and J by 5 bases, with 16 bases left in between. In nucleotides, the CDR3 is TGTGCCAGCAGCTGGGACGGGATCTCGAACAATGAGCAGTTCTTC. This sequence encodes CASSWDGISNNEQFF.